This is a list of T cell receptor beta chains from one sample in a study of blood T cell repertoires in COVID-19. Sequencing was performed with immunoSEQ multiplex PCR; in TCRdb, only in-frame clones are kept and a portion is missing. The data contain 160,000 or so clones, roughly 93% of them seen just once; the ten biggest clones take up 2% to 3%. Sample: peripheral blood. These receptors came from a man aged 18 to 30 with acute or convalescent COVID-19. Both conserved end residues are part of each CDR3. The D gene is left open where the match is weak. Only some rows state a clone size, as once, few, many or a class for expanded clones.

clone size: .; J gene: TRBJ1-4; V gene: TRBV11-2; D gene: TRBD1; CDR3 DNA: TGTGCCAGCAGCTTAGATCCCGGCCAGGGGGGTAATGAAAAACTGTTTTTT; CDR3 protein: CASSLDPGQGGNEKLFF
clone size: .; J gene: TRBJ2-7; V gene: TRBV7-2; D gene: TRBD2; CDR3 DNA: TGTGCCAGCAGCCAAGCGGGGGGGAGCTACGAGCAGTACTTC; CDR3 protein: CASSQAGGSYEQYF
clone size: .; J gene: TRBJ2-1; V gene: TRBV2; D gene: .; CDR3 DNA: TGTGCCAGGGACCGGGACAACCGAAAACTAAGCTCCTACAATGAGCAGTTCTTC; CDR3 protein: CARDRDNRKLSSYNEQFF
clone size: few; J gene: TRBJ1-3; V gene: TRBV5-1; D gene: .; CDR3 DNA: TGCGCCAGCAGCTTACTATACAGGGATCTTGGAGACACCATATATTTT; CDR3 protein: CASSLLYRDLGDTIYF
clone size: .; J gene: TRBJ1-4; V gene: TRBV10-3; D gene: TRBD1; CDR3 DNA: TGTGCCATCAGGACAGGGGCGGCAACTAATGAAAAACTGTTTTTT; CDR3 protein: CAIRTGAATNEKLFF
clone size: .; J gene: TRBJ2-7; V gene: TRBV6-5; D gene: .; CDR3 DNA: TGTGCCAGCTCCAGGACTTTAAACTACGAGCAGTACTTC; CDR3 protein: CASSRTLNYEQYF
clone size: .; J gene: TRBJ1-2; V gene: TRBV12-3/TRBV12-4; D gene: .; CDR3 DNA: TGTGCCAGCAGTTTAGGGCCTTATGGCTACACCTTC; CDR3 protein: CASSLGPYGYTF
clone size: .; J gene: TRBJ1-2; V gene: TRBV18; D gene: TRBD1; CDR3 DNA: TGTGCCAGCTCACCATCGACAGGGGGACTTAGAGGCTACACCTTC; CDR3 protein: CASSPSTGGLRGYTF
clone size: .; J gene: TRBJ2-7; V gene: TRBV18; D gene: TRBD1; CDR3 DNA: TGTGCCAGCTCACGTCAACCCAGGACAGGGGCCTACGAGCAGTACTTC; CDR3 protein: CASSRQPRTGAYEQYF
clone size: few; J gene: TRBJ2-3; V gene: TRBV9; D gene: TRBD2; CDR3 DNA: TGTGCCAGCAGCCGAGGACGGGGACTAGCGGGTAAGACAGATACGCAGTATTTT; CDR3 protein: CASSRGRGLAGKTDTQYF
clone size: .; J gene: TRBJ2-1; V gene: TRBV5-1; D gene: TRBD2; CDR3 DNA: TGCGCCAGCAGCTTGGGCGGGAGGGCCGAGCAGTTCTTC; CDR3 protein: CASSLGGRAEQFF
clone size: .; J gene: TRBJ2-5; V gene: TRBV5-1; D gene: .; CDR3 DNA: TGCGCCAGCAGCTTGTGGCCCGAGGAGGAGACCCAGTACTTC; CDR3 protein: CASSLWPEEETQYF
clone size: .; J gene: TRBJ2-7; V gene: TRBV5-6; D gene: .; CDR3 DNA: TGTGCCAGCAGCTCTTACTACGAGCAGTACTTC; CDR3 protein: CASSSYYEQYF
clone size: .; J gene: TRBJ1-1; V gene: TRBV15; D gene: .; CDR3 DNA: TGTGCCACCAGCAGAGAGAGAGCAGGACTTTTCTTAACCGAAGCTTTCTTT; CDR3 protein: CATSRERAGLFLTEAFF
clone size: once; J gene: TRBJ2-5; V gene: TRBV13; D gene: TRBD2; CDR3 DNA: TGTGCCAGCAGCGGGACTAGCGGGAGCGTAAAGGGAGAGACCCAGTACTTC; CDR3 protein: CASSGTSGSVKGETQYF
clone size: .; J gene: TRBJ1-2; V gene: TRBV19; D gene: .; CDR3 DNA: TGTGCCAGTAGCTCCCCTAATTGGCAGGCGGGTGGCTACACCTTC; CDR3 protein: CASSSPNWQAGGYTF
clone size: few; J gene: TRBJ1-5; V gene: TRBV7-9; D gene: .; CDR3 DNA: TGTGCCAGCACGCCTGAGGGCGGTCAGCCCCAGCATTTT; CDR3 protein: CASTPEGGQPQHF
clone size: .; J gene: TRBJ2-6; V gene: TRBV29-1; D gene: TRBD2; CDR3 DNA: TGCAGCGTTGAAGAGGGGAGGACTAGCGGGGCCTCTGGGGCCAACGTCCTGACTTTC; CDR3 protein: CSVEEGRTSGASGANVLTF
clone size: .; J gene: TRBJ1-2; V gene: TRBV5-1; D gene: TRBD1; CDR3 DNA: TGCGCCAGCAGCTTGGGACAGGGTGTTGGAGGCTACACCTTC; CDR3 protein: CASSLGQGVGGYTF
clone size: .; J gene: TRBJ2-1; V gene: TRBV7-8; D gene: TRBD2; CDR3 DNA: TGTGCCAGCACCTTAGCGGGGGGGCCAGATGAGCAGTTCTTC; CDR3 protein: CASTLAGGPDEQFF
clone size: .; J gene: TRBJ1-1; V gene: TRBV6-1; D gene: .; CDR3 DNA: TGTGCCAGCAGTGAATTCGGGCAGGGAAGGGGGACTGAAGCTTTCTTT; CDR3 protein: CASSEFGQGRGTEAFF
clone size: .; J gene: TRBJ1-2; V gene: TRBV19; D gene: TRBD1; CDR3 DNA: TGTGCCAGTAGTATCTCGACAGGGGGCGCGTCTGGCTACACCTTC; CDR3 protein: CASSISTGGASGYTF
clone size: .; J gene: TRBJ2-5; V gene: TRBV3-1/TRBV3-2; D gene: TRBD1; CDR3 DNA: TGTGCCAGCAGCCAAGAGGGACAGGGTGGCACCCAGTACTTC; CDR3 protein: CASSQEGQGGTQYF
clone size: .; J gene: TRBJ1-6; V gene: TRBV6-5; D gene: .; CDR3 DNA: TGTGCCAGCAGAACAGGTGCCCCCTATAATTCACCCCTCCACTTT; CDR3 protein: CASRTGAPYNSPLHF
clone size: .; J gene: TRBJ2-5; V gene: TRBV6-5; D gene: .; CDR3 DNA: TGTGCCAGCAGTTGGGGACAACGCCAAGAGACCCAGTACTTC; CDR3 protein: CASSWGQRQETQYF
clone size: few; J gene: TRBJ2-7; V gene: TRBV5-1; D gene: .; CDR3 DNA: TGCGCCAGCAGCTTAACGGGAGTGTTCTACGAGCAGTACTTC; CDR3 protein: CASSLTGVFYEQYF
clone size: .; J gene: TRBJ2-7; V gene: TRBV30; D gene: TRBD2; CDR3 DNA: TGTGCCTGGAGTGTAGAAGGTGGGGGACTAGCGGGGCGAGTTGGGTTCTACGAGCAGTACTTC; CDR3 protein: CAWSVEGGGLAGRVGFYEQYF
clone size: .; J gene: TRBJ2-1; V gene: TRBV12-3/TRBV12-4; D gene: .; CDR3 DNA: TGTGCCAGCGAGTTGGGGGGCTACAATGAGCAGTTCTTC; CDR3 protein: CASELGGYNEQFF
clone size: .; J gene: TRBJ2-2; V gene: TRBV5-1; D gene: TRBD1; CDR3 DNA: TGCGCCAGCAGCTCAGAGGGGACAGGGGGCGTTGGGGCGGACACCGGGGAGCTGTTTTTT; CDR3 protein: CASSSEGTGGVGADTGELFF
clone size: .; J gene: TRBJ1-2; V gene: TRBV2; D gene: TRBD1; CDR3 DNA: TGTGCCAGCAGTGTGGGACAGGCCAACTATGGCTACACCTTC; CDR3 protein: CASSVGQANYGYTF
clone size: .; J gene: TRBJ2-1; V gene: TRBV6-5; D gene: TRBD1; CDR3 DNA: TGTGCCAGCAGTTACTTCGGGACAGGGGCCTACAATGAGCAGTTCTTC; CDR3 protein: CASSYFGTGAYNEQFF
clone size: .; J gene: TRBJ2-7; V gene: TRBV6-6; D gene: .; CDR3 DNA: TGTGCCAGCAGTTACCAGGGACATGACAGCTACGAGCAGTACTTC; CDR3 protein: CASSYQGHDSYEQYF
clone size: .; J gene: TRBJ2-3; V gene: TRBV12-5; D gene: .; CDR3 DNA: TGTGCTAGTGGCCGCGACACTAGCACAGATACGCAGTATTTT; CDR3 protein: CASGRDTSTDTQYF
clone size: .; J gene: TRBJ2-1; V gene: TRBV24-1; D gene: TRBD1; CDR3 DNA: TGTGCCACCAGTGGGACAGGGGGCTACAATGAGCAGTTCTTC; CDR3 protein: CATSGTGGYNEQFF
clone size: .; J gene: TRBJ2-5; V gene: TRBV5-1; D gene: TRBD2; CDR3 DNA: TGCGCCAGCAGCTTACAAGTAGCGGGGGGTAGGGAGACCCAGTACTTC; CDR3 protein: CASSLQVAGGRETQYF
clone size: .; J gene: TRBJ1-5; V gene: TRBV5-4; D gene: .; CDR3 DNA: TGTGCCAGCAGCTTTTCGACAGGTTCTAACCATCAGCCCCAGCATTTT; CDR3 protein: CASSFSTGSNHQPQHF
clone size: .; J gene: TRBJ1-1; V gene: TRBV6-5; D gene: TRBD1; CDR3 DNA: TGTGCCAGCAGTTACGGACAGGGGGCGACTGAAGCTTTCTTT; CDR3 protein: CASSYGQGATEAFF
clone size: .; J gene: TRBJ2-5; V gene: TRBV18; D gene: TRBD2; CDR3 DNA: TGTGCCAGCTCACCGAGCGGGACCGAGCAAGAGACCCAGTACTTC; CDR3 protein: CASSPSGTEQETQYF
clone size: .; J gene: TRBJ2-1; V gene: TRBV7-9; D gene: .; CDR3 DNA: TGTGCCAGCAGCATGGGACTGCCCCGCCATGAGCAGTTCTTC; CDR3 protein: CASSMGLPRHEQFF
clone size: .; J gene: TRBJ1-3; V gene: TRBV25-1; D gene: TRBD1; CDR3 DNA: TGTGCCAGCAGTGACAGACAGGGGGCTGGAAACACCATATATTTT; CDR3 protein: CASSDRQGAGNTIYF
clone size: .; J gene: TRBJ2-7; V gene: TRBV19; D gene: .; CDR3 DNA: TGTGCCAGTAGTATAGTGCCAGCGGCTACGTACGAGCAGTACTTC; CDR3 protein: CASSIVPAATYEQYF
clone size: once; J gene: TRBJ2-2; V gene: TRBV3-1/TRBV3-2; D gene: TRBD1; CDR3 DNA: TGTGCCAGCAGCCGGGACAGGGACGGCGGGGAGCTGTTTTTT; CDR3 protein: CASSRDRDGGELFF
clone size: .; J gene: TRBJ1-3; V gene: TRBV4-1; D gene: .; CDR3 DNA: TGCGCCAGCAGCAGCCTAGCGAGGGCAGGTGGAAACACCATATATTTT; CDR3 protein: CASSSLARAGGNTIYF
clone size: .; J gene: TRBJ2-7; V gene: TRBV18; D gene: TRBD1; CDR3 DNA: TGTGCCAGCTCACCACGCCGGACAGGGGAAGAGCAGTACTTC; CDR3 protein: CASSPRRTGEEQYF
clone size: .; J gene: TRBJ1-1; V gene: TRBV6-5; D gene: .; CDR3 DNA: TGTGCCAGCAGTTACTCGCGCGACACTGAAGCTTTCTTT; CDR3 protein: CASSYSRDTEAFF